This passage covers 8 T cell receptor beta chains from one sample sequenced in a study of blood T cell repertoires in COVID-19 (dated by TCRdb to 2020 to 2021). Library preparation was by the immunoSEQ multiplex PCR assay. This immuneACCESS table, as held by TCRdb, lists in-frame sequences with V and J called but not all clones. Of the missing ones, under half trace to an unresolved V gene in checked studies; the others have no known cause. A total of around 160,000 clones appear in this sample, about four fifths of them only once. The ten most abundant clones make up roughly 8.8% of the sample. The sequencing sample was made of peripheral blood. The receptor source for this set is a human donor with acute or convalescent COVID-19. The donor label of this sample is uncertain.

This clone was counted only a few times. The rearrangement joins TRBV10-2 to TRBJ1-1; a possible D gene is TRBD1 (5 bases). Germline lookup yields CDR1 WSHSY and CDR2 SAAADI. V lost 6 bases and J lost 5, with 13 bases in between. The CDR3 consists of 13 residues. The chain's CDR3 is CASRAGPGTEAFF. The DNA of the CDR3 is TGCGCCAGCAGGGCGGGGCCGGGTACTGAAGCTTTCTTT.

The rearrangement links TRBV5-6 to TRBJ1-1; D is perhaps TRBD1 (5 bases). CDR3 length: 15 amino acids. Trimming stripped 4 bases from V and 4 bases from J, with 17 bases between. CDR1 SGHDT and CDR2 YYEEEE come from the germline V gene. CDR3 nucleotides: TGTGCCAGCAGCCCGGTGGGGGGACGGAGCACTGAAGCTTTCTTT. As protein: CASSPVGGRSTEAFF.

The gene calls are TRBV3-1 (or the pseudogene TRBV3-2) and TRBJ2-3; possibly TRBD2 for D (6 bases). With 1 base removed from V and 1 base from J, the gap between germline ends came to 24 bases. Germline CDR1 is LGHDT and CDR2 is YNNKEL (reference sequence). This CDR3 spans 20 amino acids. The CDR3 nucleotides read TGTGCCAGCAGCCAAGTTCCCCGTCTGGTTAGCGGTGGCCGCACAGATACGCAGTATTTT. This sequence encodes CASSQVPRLVSGGRTDTQYF.

There are a few counts of this clone. The chain carries TRBV5-1 and TRBJ1-6; D gene ambiguous. Germline V CDR1 and CDR2: SGHRS, YFSETQ. The CDR3 runs 14 residues. V lost 4 bases and J 7 bases, leaving 12 bases between the germline ends. The CDR3 sequence is CASSPSIGNSPLHF. DNA for the CDR3: TGCGCCAGCAGCCCCTCAATCGGGAATTCACCCCTCCACTTT. The variable domain in full, with the rest retrieved from reference TRBV5-1 and TRBJ1-6, is KAGVTQTPRYLIKTRGQQVTLSCSPISGHRSVSWYQQTPGQGLQFLFEYFSETQRNKGNFPGRFSGRQFSNSRSEMNVSTLELGDSALYLCASSPSIGNSPLHFGNGTRLTVT.

The chain links TRBV5-4 to TRBJ2-3; 15 positions agree with TRBD2. The CDR3 spans 17 residues. Trimming at V came to 0 bases and at J to 3 bases, leaving 2 bases not matched to a gene. Germline V lookup: CDR1 SGHNT, CDR2 YYREEE (reference sequence). CDR3 DNA sequence: TGTGCCAGCAGCTTGGACGGGACTAGCGGGGGGACAGATACGCAGTATTTT. This codes for CASSLDGTSGGTDTQYF.

The rearrangement links TRBV4-1 to TRBJ1-5, with a weak D call TRBD1 (6 bases). The CDR3 spans 14 residues. The V and J ends lost 3 bases and 4 bases respectively, with 10 bases between them. Germline V gene lookup returns CDR1 MGHRA and CDR2 YSYEKL. The CDR3 region has the DNA TGCGCCAGCAGCCACCTACAGGGAAATCAGCCCCAGCATTTT. Translation gives CASSHLQGNQPQHF.

This clone was observed once. The rearrangement uses TRBV19 and TRBJ1-5; no reliable D call. Germline values: CDR1 LNHDA, CDR2 SQIVND (reference sequence). The CDR3 totals 16 residues. Trimming removed 3 bases from V and 3 bases from J, with 15 bases in between. Here the CDR3 DNA reads TGTGCCAGTAGTATGGGCCAAAGAAGAAACAATCAGCCCCAGCATTTT. This sequence encodes CASSMGQRRNNQPQHF.

The chain couples TRBV7-6 to TRBJ2-5, with D unresolved. CDR3 length: 13 amino acids. The V end was cut by 6 bases, the J end by 7 bases, with 15 bases between. Germline CDR1 is SGHVS and CDR2 is FNYEAQ. The CDR3 DNA follows: TGTGCCAGCAGACTAACTACAATCGGGACCCAGTACTTC. It codes for CASRLTTIGTQYF.